The sequence of this TCR beta chain was determined in a study of a mutant IDH1 vaccine in newly diagnosed glioma. As to time point: week 23, last vaccination. The investigators gave 300 ug of mutant IDH1 20-mer peptide in each vaccine dose, together with topical imiquimod. CDR1 SNHLY and CDR2 FYNNEI come from the germline V gene. The CDR3 length is 14 residues. Germline trimming cut 1 base from V and 3 bases from J; bases unmatched to any gene: 2. The data were produced by immunoSEQ multiplex PCR, yet TCRdb's version contains in-frame clones alone and is incomplete. The sample has 50,000 to 70,000 clones; roughly 81% are singletons. Note on this clone: Its antigen is currently unknown.

The sequences come from PBMCs, collected from a glioma patient whose treatment included an IDH1 peptide vaccine. The chain couples TRBV2 to TRBJ2-7; 8 bases are shared with TRBD1. The TCR was taken from a woman between 35 and 50 years old with glioma. Some clones in this sample may be carry-over from other donors' samples. The CDR3 sequence: CASSEGTGFYEQYF. The CDR3 DNA sequence: TGTGCCAGCAGTGAAGGGACAGGGTTCTACGAGCAGTACTTC. The whole variable domain, remainder taken from reference TRBV2 and TRBJ2-7, is EPEVTQTPSHQVTQMGQEVILRCVPISNHLYFYWYRQILGQKVEFLVSFYNNEISEKSEIFDDQFSVERPDGSNFTLKIRSTKLEDSAMYFCASSEGTGFYEQYFGPGTRLTVT.